This TCR beta chain derives from a study of T cell clonality in common variable immunodeficiency (dated by TCRdb to the mid-2010s). Predominantly Caucasian heritage was noted among both the CVID patients and the healthy controls. Heparinized peripheral whole blood samples of roughly 5 to 9 ml were obtained from each donor. Genomic DNA from adults with common variable immune deficiency (CVID) and from healthy adult controls was used for sequencing of TCRbeta CDR3 repertoires. The control group was made up of about 22 healthy adult volunteers (about ten male and around 12 female) whose ages ranged from 23 to 66 years, with a mean age of approximately 31. Diluted blood was subjected to density centrifugation over Hypaque 1077 or Ficoll-Paque for isolation of peripheral blood mononuclear cells. Unsorted mononuclear cells served as the source of genomic DNA, which was extracted either by Qiagen column purification or by a centrifugation-based method.

Ten or more counts support this clone. No antigen is known for it. The read ends 3 residues shy of where the CDR3 ends; the end is completed using the germline J gene. The research as a whole found: Fewer deletions and N-nucleotide insertions were reportedly observed in CVID TCRbeta sequences, and highly modified clones with 13 or more V deletions were reportedly absent from CVID TCRbeta sequences. Correlations of repertoire features with clinical complications were constrained by heterogeneity among patients within the CVID cohort. Fewer TCRbeta clones were shared among CVID subjects than among healthy controls (p < 0.0001). Despite equal DNA input, controls averaged about 81,820 unique sequences per sample versus around 30,000 in CVID samples. The authors noted that sequencing repertoires of T cell subpopulations would be needed to clarify what caused the increased clonality in CVID. TCRbeta clonality was higher in CVID subjects than in healthy controls (t-test p = 0.018), and the increase was most characteristic of about a third of subjects.

For sequencing, equivalent amounts of genomic DNA were input from CVID and control samples. For every sample, a 60 bp segment covering the rearranged TCRbeta CDR3 region was amplified and then sequenced. The immunoSEQ assay, a bias-corrected multiplex PCR combined with high-throughput sequencing, was used to amplify TCRbeta. Turning to the authors' computational methods: Every unique nucleotide sequence counted as a clone and was annotated with V, D and J genes, copy number and frequency. Sequences were labeled productive if in frame, and non-productive if out of frame or containing stop codons. As previously described, Shannon's entropy was used to calculate clonality. The predicted amino acid sequences of productive clones were used to derive the mean CDR3 Kyte-Doolittle hydropathy. Scaled V gene usage was hierarchically clustered using Manhattan distance and complete linkage with the R hclust function. Sharing of clones by CDR3 amino acid sequence was evaluated through resampling of 12 repertoires per group over 100 rounds. The repertoires were searched for 70 published EBV-specific TCRbeta sequences and a few hundred published CMV-specific TCRbeta sequences. A couple of CVID samples yielding fewer than 10,000 sequences were excluded from analysis, leaving under 50 CVID repertoires. TCRdb's version of the immuneACCESS table is confined to in-frame rearrangements and falls short of the full clone set. An unresolved V gene accounts for under half of the shortfall where checked; the remainder is of unknown origin. The D gene and trimming were derived from the DNA, and the V and J assignments and clone size from that table. The sample comprises 40,000 to 65,000 clones, and every one was counted more than once. Around 3.7% of the sample goes to the ten largest clones.

The germline V gene specifies SGDLS as CDR1 and YYNGEE as CDR2. V lost 4 bases and J lost 4 bases, and the count of bases not matched to a germline gene is 8. From its cysteine to its phenylalanine, the CDR3 spans 15 amino acids. The DNA covers only part of the CDR3, 36 bases in frame from base 1. The receptor was derived from a person between 18 and 69 years old in good health. The chain uses TRBV9 and TRBJ2-1; a stretch of 7 junction bases matches TRBD2. The sample taken for sequencing was peripheral blood mononuclear cells. The CDR3: CASSPQRGPYNEQFF. Partial CDR3 DNA: TGTGCCAGCAGCCCGCAGCGGGGCCCATACAATGAG.